This TCR beta chain was sequenced for a study of blood T cell repertoires in COVID-19. Across the study: From T cells, B-cell-depleted T cells, or PBMCs came the material, which was cDNA or gDNA.

Here immunoSEQ multiplex PCR was the method, and the copy in TCRdb shows in-frame clones only, minus some. The sample includes approximately 150,000 clones, 60% to 85% of them seen just once. Trimming took off 8 bases at V and 2 bases at J, with 14 bases between the two ends. Germline V gives CDR1 MNHEY, CDR2 SVGAGI. The CDR3 contains 14 residues. Enrolled during active infection, Seattle patients were then followed longitudinally. This receptor was obtained from a woman in her sixties or seventies with COVID-19, enrolled during active disease. The gene calls are TRBV6-5 and TRBJ2-3; D possibly corresponds to TRBD2 (6 bases). Sequences were obtained from peripheral blood. The CDR3 region has the DNA TGTGCCAGCCGGAGGGACGCTTCCACAGATACGCAGTATTTT. It specifies CASRRDASTDTQYF.